One sample yielded the 23 T cell receptor beta chains listed below, sequenced in a study of CD8+CD57+ T cells in acquired aplastic anemia. Genomic DNA, the template, was used for profiling of the TCR beta VDJ and CDR3. TCRdb reanalysed the reads using MiXCR and keeps one entry per CDR3 protein. This table holds about 80,000 distinct CDR3 sequences, around 44% found once. Sequencing was performed on sorted CD4+, CD8+, or CD8+CD57+ T cells (not recorded which) from PBMCs. These receptors were obtained from a human donor in good health, serving as a control.

The CDR3 spells CASSPPDRVTEKLFF. CDR3 DNA: TGTGCCAGCTCACCACCGGACAGAGTAACCGAAAAACTGTTTTTT. The chain is built from TRBV18 and TRBJ1-4; maybe TRBD1 (6 bases). This CDR3 comprises 15 residues. Trimming removed 0 bases at V and 8 bases at J, with 13 bases between. Germline CDR1 reads KGHSH; CDR2 reads LQKENI.

V is TRBV15 and J is TRBJ1-2; D perhaps matches TRBD1 (6 bases). Germline V gene data show CDR1 as LNHNV and CDR2 as YYDKDF (reference sequence). Trimming stripped 1 base from V and 2 bases from J, with 8 bases between. The CDR3 is 14 amino acids. The CDR3 nucleotides are TGTGCCACCAGCAGAGGGGGGACAAACTATGGCTACACCTTC. This gives the protein CATSRGGTNYGYTF. The variable domain in full, with the rest retrieved from reference TRBV15 and TRBJ1-2, is DAMVIQNPRYQVTQFGKPVTLSCSQTLNHNVMYWYQQKSSQAPKLLFHYYDKDFNNEADTPDNFQSRRPNTSFCFLDIRSPGLGDTAMYLCATSRGGTNYGYTFGSGTRLTVV.

This clonotype was seen ten or more times. The rearrangement links TRBV24-1 to TRBJ2-1, with a possible D match to TRBD2 (5 bases). Germline V gene data show CDR1 as KGHDR and CDR2 as SFDVKD. V was trimmed by 1 base and J by 0 bases, leaving 12 bases between them. The CDR3 length is 17 residues. The CDR3 DNA is TGTGCCACCAGTGATTTAGAGCCGGGGAGCTCCTACAATGAGCAGTTCTTC. This codes for CATSDLEPGSSYNEQFF.

Ten or more counts support this clonotype. The rearrangement uses TRBV19 and TRBJ1-3; D uncertain. V was cut by 9 bases and J by 0 bases, with 9 bases left in between. Germline V lookup: CDR1 LNHDA, CDR2 SQIVND (reference sequence). CDR3 length: 13 amino acids. The DNA for the CDR3 is TGTGCCAGGGAGACTGACTCTGGAAACACCATATATTTT. It translates to CARETDSGNTIYF.

The table lists this clonotype with many counts. The V and J genes are TRBV2 and TRBJ2-7; 7 positions agree with TRBD1. With 3 bases clipped from V and 3 bases from J, the junction kept 5 bases outside the gene matches. CDR3 size: 14 residues. Germline CDR1 reads SNHLY; CDR2 reads FYNNEI. Here the CDR3 DNA reads TGTGCCAGCAGTGAGCGGACAGGCGGCTACGAGCAGTACTTC. The encoded protein is CASSERTGGYEQYF.

The table lists this clonotype with a few counts. The genes are TRBV6-1 and TRBJ2-5; 7 bases line up with TRBD1. The CDR3 has 15 residues. Per germline, CDR1 MNHNS and CDR2 SASEGT. The trim removed 5 bases at V and 5 bases at J, leaving 11 bases unmatched. The CDR3 DNA reads as TGTGCCAGCAGTAAAACGCAGGGGGTCGGGGAGACCCAGTACTTC. It encodes CASSKTQGVGETQYF.

V gene TRBV7-2 combines with J gene TRBJ2-5; 8 bases fit TRBD2. The DNA end is a closer match to TRBJ2-1, so the J assignment may be wrong. CDR3 length: 15 amino acids. CDR1 is SGHTA, CDR2 FQGNSA, per germline. CDR3 region: CASSPRPLAGNEQFF. The CDR3, as DNA: TGTGCCAGCAGCCCCCGACCCCTAGCGGGCAATGAGCAGTTCTTC.

In this sample, this clonotype turned up a few times. This may stem from a read error, because a much larger clone lies one nucleotide away. The rearrangement links TRBV25-1 to TRBJ2-3; D may be TRBD1 (5 bases). Germline V gene data show CDR1 as MGHDK and CDR2 as SYGVNS. CDR3 length: 13 residues. CDR3 protein: CPSSPWGADTQYF. As DNA, the CDR3 is TGTCCCAGCAGCCCCTGGGGCGCAGATACGCAGTATTTT.

This clonotype was found a few times. The chain combines TRBV13 with TRBJ2-3, with D hard to call. The CDR3 has 13 amino acids. Germline CDR1 and CDR2: PRHDT and FYEKMQ (reference sequence). V was shortened by 2 bases and J by 6 bases, with 9 bases between the two germline ends. CDR3 coding DNA: TGTGCCAGCAGCTTATCTCCGGGCGATACGCAGTATTTT. This gives the protein CASSLSPGDTQYF.

This clonotype was counted many times. V is TRBV19 and J is TRBJ2-7; TRBD1 or TRBD2 may be the D gene (5 bases each). CDR3 size: 13 residues. CDR1 and CDR2 (germline): LNHDA, SQIVND (reference sequence). V shed 5 bases and J shed 7 bases, with 15 bases lying between them. CDR3 in amino acids: CASSGWDHKEQYF. In nucleotides, the CDR3 is TGTGCCAGTAGTGGATGGGACCACAAGGAGCAGTACTTC.

J is TRBJ2-1 and V is TRBV4-1; 13 bases map to TRBD2. Germline-derived CDR1 and CDR2 are MGHRA and YSYEKL. The CDR3 is made up of 15 amino acids. V shed 5 bases and J 9 bases; nucleotides not matched to a gene: 7. This chain's CDR3 is CASSVPTSGRSEQFF. The CDR3 nucleotides read TGCGCCAGCAGCGTTCCGACTAGCGGGAGGAGTGAGCAGTTCTTC.

This clonotype has at least ten counts. The CDR3 nucleotides read TGTGCCAGTAGTGCCACTATGGGTGGACGGGCTTTCTTT. Encoded protein: CASSATMGGRAFF. The chain combines TRBV19 with TRBJ1-1; D not certain. V gave up 5 bases and J gave up 11 bases, with 18 bases separating them. This CDR3 spans 13 amino acids. Germline CDR1 and CDR2: LNHDA and SQIVND (reference sequence).

The rearrangement links TRBV12-3 or TRBV12-4 to TRBJ1-2, with D perhaps matching TRBD1 (5 bases). The V end lost 10 bases, the J end lost 6 bases, and 12 bases lay between the germline ends. CDR3 size: 11 residues. CDR3 sequence: CAKKGPHGYTF. DNA for the CDR3: TGTGCCAAGAAGGGGCCCCATGGCTACACCTTC.

V gene TRBV15 combines with J gene TRBJ1-2; 8 bases match TRBD1. The trim removed 4 bases at V and 8 bases at J, leaving 12 bases unmatched. This CDR3 has 15 amino acids. Germline loops: CDR1 LNHNV, CDR2 YYDKDF (reference sequence). The CDR3 reads CATSIGGQEVGGYTF. The DNA of the CDR3 is TGTGCCACCAGCATAGGGGGACAGGAGGTAGGGGGCTACACCTTC. The entire variable domain, with the rest obtained from reference TRBV15 and TRBJ1-2, is as follows: DAMVIQNPRYQVTQFGKPVTLSCSQTLNHNVMYWYQQKSSQAPKLLFHYYDKDFNNEADTPDNFQSRRPNTSFCFLDIRSPGLGDTAMYLCATSIGGQEVGGYTFGSGTRLTVV.

The CDR3 spells CSARTGGFFEQYF. The CDR3 DNA reads as TGCAGTGCTAGGACCGGGGGGTTTTTCGAGCAGTACTTC. V is TRBV20-1 and J is TRBJ2-7; 7 bases align to TRBD2. Per the germline V gene, CDR1 is DFQATT and CDR2 is SNEGSKA (reference sequence). CDR3 length equals 13 residues. V lost 3 bases, J lost 6 bases, and 8 bases stayed unmatched.

The chain has TRBV6-1 and TRBJ2-3, with D maybe TRBD2 (6 bases). This CDR3 region has 13 residues. Looked up from germline, CDR1 is MNHNS and CDR2 is SASEGT. Trimming stripped 6 bases from V and 1 base from J, with 8 bases between. The CDR3 sequence is CASRQRGTDTQYF. In DNA, the CDR3 is TGTGCCAGCAGGCAGCGGGGCACAGATACGCAGTATTTT.

The sample holds a few counts of this clonotype. This may be a read error, as it is one base from a much larger clone. The genes are TRBV5-1 and TRBJ2-7, with a possible D match to TRBD2 (5 bases). Per germline, CDR1 SGHRS and CDR2 YFSETQ. Between the trimmed V and J ends, which lost 4 bases and 9 bases, there was a span of 14 bases. This CDR3 has 12 amino acids. Written as DNA, the CDR3 is TGCGCCAGCAGCCAGTTAGCGAACGGGCAGTACTTC. It yields the protein CASSQLANGQYF. Full variable domain (remainder filled in from reference TRBV5-1 and TRBJ2-7): KAGVTQTPRYLIKTRGQQVTLSCSPISGHRSVSWYQQTPGQGLQFLFEYFSETQRNKGNFPGRFSGRQFSNSRSEMNVSTLELGDSALYLCASSQLANGQYFGPGTRLTVT.

The V call is TRBV7-9, the J call TRBJ2-2; D perhaps matches TRBD2 (6 bases). Between the trimmed V and J ends, which lost 5 bases and 7 bases, there was a span of 14 bases. The CDR3 is 14 amino acids. From germline, CDR1 is SEHNR and CDR2 FQNEAQ (reference sequence). This CDR3 reads CASSRGERVGELFF. The CDR3 DNA reads as TGTGCCAGCAGCCGCGGTGAGCGGGTCGGGGAGCTGTTTTTT.

This chain connects TRBV25-1 to TRBJ1-2; possible D gene TRBD1, 5 bases. The length of the CDR3 is 15 residues. Trimming removed 6 bases from V and 3 bases from J, with 17 bases in between. Per the germline V gene, CDR1 is MGHDK and CDR2 is SYGVNS. The CDR3 sequence is CASSPYPDSHYGYTF. The CDR3 coding sequence is TGTGCCAGCAGCCCTTACCCAGACAGCCACTATGGCTACACCTTC.

Many counts were recorded for this clonotype. The chain couples TRBV2 to TRBJ2-1, with D possibly TRBD1 on 5 matching bases. V lost 3 bases to trimming and J lost 7 bases, with 10 bases between them. The germline V gene encodes CDR1 SNHLY and CDR2 FYNNEI. The CDR3 covers 13 residues. The CDR3 sequence is CASSDGAGNEQFF. CDR3 coding DNA: TGTGCCAGCAGTGATGGGGCCGGGAATGAGCAGTTCTTC.

This chain links TRBV29-1 with TRBJ1-1, with D unresolved. The length of the CDR3 is 12 residues. Per the germline V gene, CDR1 is SQVTM and CDR2 is ANQGSEA. Trimming cost V 0 bases and J 5 bases, with 7 bases left between them. CDR3 nucleotide sequence: TGCAGCGTTGAAGAAGGGAGTACTGAAGCTTTCTTT. This gives the protein CSVEEGSTEAFF.

The table lists this clonotype with many counts. This sequence joins TRBV5-4 and TRBJ1-2; D is perhaps TRBD1 (5 bases). CDR3 length equals 14 residues. V shed 0 bases and J shed 8 bases, with 14 bases lying between them. CDR1 is SGHNT, CDR2 YYREEE, per germline (reference sequence). The CDR3: CASSLAGDSIGYTF. The CDR3 DNA reads TGTGCCAGCAGCTTGGCCGGTGACAGCATAGGCTACACCTTC.

In the case of this clonotype: The junction does not match germline at one end; this may be a read error. This rearrangement joins TRBV29-1 to TRBJ1-1, with 10 bases identical to TRBD1. The CDR3 loop spans 15 amino acids. The germline V gene encodes CDR1 SQVTM and CDR2 ANQGSEA. CDR3 DNA: TGCAGCGTTGAGACGGACAGGGGGGGAAACACTGGAGCTTTCTTT. Protein product: CSVETDRGGNTGAFF.